This passage covers 6 T cell receptor beta chains from one sample sequenced in a study of cytomegalovirus exposure and HLA in healthy donors (dated by TCRdb to 2017 to 2019). Receptors were amplified or captured by the immunoSEQ multiplex PCR assay. A mixture of 60 forward primers for TCR Vbeta segments and 13 reverse primers for TCR Jbeta segments was used in the multiplex PCR. This is the immuneACCESS table as TCRdb keeps it, with only in-frame sequences that have V and J called. A part of the clones is gone; compared with another copy, unresolved V genes explain less than half, and the rest is unexplained. The sample table lists some 110,000 clones, roughly 66% of them with a count of one. The ten largest clonotypes hold 2.2% of the sample. The sequencing sample was made of PBMCs. The receptor set was obtained from a woman in her thirties in good health and CMV-seronegative.

This clone was seen only a few times. The J gene is TRBJ2-7, the V gene TRBV5-4; D perhaps matches TRBD2 (5 bases). Trimming took off 0 bases at V and 5 bases at J, with 9 bases between the two ends. The germline V gene encodes CDR1 SGHNT and CDR2 YYREEE (reference sequence). This CDR3 spans 13 amino acids. CDR3: CASSLAGNDEQYF. The CDR3 region has the DNA TGTGCCAGCAGCTTGGCCGGGAACGACGAGCAGTACTTC.

V usage is TRBV11-2 and J usage is TRBJ2-7, with 7 bases matching TRBD2. After removal of 0 bases from V and 0 bases from J, the junction contained 2 bases not matched to a gene. Germline CDR1 is SGHAT and CDR2 is FQNNGV. This CDR3 spans 15 amino acids. The CDR3 sequence: CASSLEGGSSYEQYF. The CDR3 DNA is TGTGCCAGCAGCTTAGAGGGCGGGAGCTCCTACGAGCAGTACTTC. Combining the CDR3 with reference TRBV11-2 and TRBJ2-7 gives the whole variable domain EAGVAQSPRYKIIEKRQSVAFWCNPISGHATLYWYQQILGQGPKLLIQFQNNGVVDDSQLPKDRFSAERLKGVDSTLKIQPAKLEDSAVYLCASSLEGGSSYEQYFGPGTRLTVT.

The chain uses TRBV10-1 and TRBJ1-1; D gene uncertain. Trimming cost V 5 bases and J 3 bases, with 13 bases left between them. The CDR3 loop spans 14 amino acids. CDR1 WNHNN and CDR2 SYGVQD come from the germline V gene (reference sequence). Here the CDR3 DNA reads TGCGCCAGCAGTCACCGGGATTTTGACACTGAAGCTTTCTTT. It encodes CASSHRDFDTEAFF.

This clone was observed a few times. This chain uses TRBV4-1 with TRBJ1-5; TRBD1 is a possible D gene (6 bases). V lost 0 bases to trimming and J lost 5 bases, with 17 bases between them. This CDR3 region has 17 residues. Germline loops: CDR1 MGHRA, CDR2 YSYEKL. The CDR3 sequence: CASSQDPLGGDHQPQHF. For the CDR3, the DNA is TGCGCCAGCAGCCAAGATCCCCTAGGGGGTGACCATCAGCCCCAGCATTTT.

The chain couples TRBV10-3 to TRBJ2-7; 9 nucleotides line up with TRBD1. The V and J ends lost 6 bases and 7 bases, in that order; junction bases with no gene match: 10. CDR1 is ENHRY and CDR2 is SYGVKD in the germline V gene. CDR3 length equals 14 residues. The CDR3 loop is CAIRAGTGSSEQYF. The CDR3 nucleotides are TGTGCCATCAGAGCCGGGACAGGGTCTTCGGAGCAGTACTTC.

In regard to this clone: Other DNA sequences in the same sample also yield this CDR3. CDR3 sequence reads: CASSVLVGGETQYF. The CDR3 region has the DNA TGTGCCAGCAGCGTCCTGGTCGGAGGAGAGACCCAGTACTTC. The chain joins TRBV25-1 to TRBJ2-5, with D possibly matching TRBD2 (5 bases). Trimming removed 6 bases at V and 4 bases at J, with 15 bases between. Germline assignment: CDR1 MGHDK and CDR2 SYGVNS. This CDR3 comprises 14 residues.